These 10 T cell receptor beta chains originate from one sample sequenced in a study of T cell responses to AZD1222 COVID-19 vaccine. Assay: immunoSEQ multiplex PCR; the TCRdb copy retains only in-frame clones and omits some. The sample carries tens of thousands of clones, roughly 90% recorded once. The input for sequencing was peripheral blood, taken on day 0 of AZD1222 vaccination. The receptors here all came from an adult in good health.

This clone is a singleton in its sample. CDR3 nucleotide sequence: TGTGCCAGCTCACTACTAACTAGCGATGAGGAGACCCAGTACTTC. It is translated as CASSLLTSDEETQYF. This chain uses TRBV18 with TRBJ2-5, with 7 bases aligning to TRBD2. In germline, CDR1 is KGHSH, CDR2 LQKENI. The CDR3 contains 15 residues. The V segment lost 4 bases and the J segment 5 bases; nucleotides outside the gene matches: 10.

The chain recombines TRBV11-2 with TRBJ1-1; D perhaps matches TRBD1 (6 bases). The CDR3 is 16 amino acids. Trimming removed 1 base from V and 5 bases from J, with 17 bases in between. The V gene's germline CDR1 is SGHAT and CDR2 FQNNGV. The CDR3 loop reads CASSLGWDERGTEAFF. The DNA of the CDR3 is TGTGCCAGCAGCTTAGGATGGGACGAAAGGGGGACTGAAGCTTTCTTT.

The chain recombines TRBV7-6 with TRBJ1-3; no definite D call. The germline V and J ends were trimmed by 5 bases and 2 bases, with 10 bases remaining between them. Germline V gene data show CDR1 as SGHVS and CDR2 as FNYEAQ. This CDR3 spans 14 amino acids. CDR3 sequence reads: CASSLGGAGNTIYF. The DNA for the CDR3 is TGTGCCAGCAGCCTGGGTGGGGCTGGAAACACCATATATTTT.

This sequence joins TRBV7-9 and TRBJ2-3; a weak D match, TRBD2 (6 bases). This CDR3 contains 15 residues. Trimming removed 5 bases at V and 5 bases at J, with 17 bases between. CDR1 and CDR2 (germline): SEHNR, FQNEAQ (reference sequence). The CDR3: CASSRDSTPGDTQYF. The CDR3 region has the DNA TGTGCCAGCAGCCGGGACTCCACACCGGGAGATACGCAGTATTTT.

Of note for this clone: Sequence at one end of the junction differs from germline and may be a read error. The chain couples TRBV12-3 or TRBV12-4 to TRBJ1-1, with a weak D call TRBD1 (6 bases). The CDR3 runs 13 residues. CDR3 amino acids: CADSAQGNPEAFF. The CDR3 DNA reads TGTGCCGACTCGGCCCAGGGGAACCCTGAAGCTTTCTTT.

J is TRBJ2-1 and V is TRBV4-3, with D possibly matching TRBD1 (6 bases). V was trimmed by 1 base and J by 8 bases, leaving 15 bases between them. The germline V gene encodes CDR1 LGHNA and CDR2 YSLEER. The CDR3 has 15 residues. The CDR3 reads CASSQVGAGLDEQFF. The CDR3 nucleotides are TGCGCCAGCAGCCAAGTGGGGGCAGGTCTGGATGAGCAGTTCTTC.

The chain uses TRBV7-2 and TRBJ1-5; no clear D. There are 14 residues in the CDR3. V shed 1 base and J shed 1 base, with 5 bases lying between them. Germline CDR1 is SGHTA and CDR2 is FQGNSA. The CDR3 DNA sequence: TGTGCCAGCAGCTTAGATGGCAGCAATCAGCCCCAGCATTTT. Translated: CASSLDGSNQPQHF. Filled out from reference TRBV7-2 and TRBJ1-5, the complete variable domain reads GAGVSQSPSNKVTEKGKDVELRCDPISGHTALYWYRQSLGQGLEFLIYFQGNSAPDKSGLPSDRFSAERTGGSVSTLTIQRTQQEDSAVYLCASSLDGSNQPQHFGDGTRLSIL.

The V and J genes are TRBV7-9 and TRBJ2-2; D is perhaps TRBD2 (6 bases). Germline CDR1 is SEHNR and CDR2 is FQNEAQ (reference sequence). V lost 6 bases, J lost 0 bases, and 8 bases lay in between. The CDR3 length is 14 residues. CDR3 sequence (DNA): TGTGCCAGCAGTTCGGGAGCGAACACCGGGGAGCTGTTTTTT. This gives the protein CASSSGANTGELFF.

The chain combines TRBV11-2 with TRBJ1-1; D possibly corresponds to TRBD1 (6 bases). The CDR3 totals 15 residues. With 2 bases removed from V and 1 base from J, the gap between germline ends came to 11 bases. Germline CDR1 reads SGHAT; CDR2 reads FQNNGV. CDR3 sequence (DNA): TGTGCCAGCAGCTTATCGGACAGCTCGAACACTGAAGCTTTCTTT. This gives the protein CASSLSDSSNTEAFF.

In its sample, this clone ranks as medium-sized. The J gene is TRBJ2-1, the V gene TRBV27; TRBD2 aligns across 7 bases. This CDR3 spans 16 amino acids. Germline V gene data show CDR1 as MNHEY and CDR2 as SMNVEV (reference sequence). With 4 bases clipped from V and 0 bases from J, the junction kept 6 bases outside the gene matches. This CDR3 is CASSSLGGSSYNEQFF. Here the CDR3 DNA reads TGTGCCAGCAGTTCCCTCGGGGGGTCCTCCTACAATGAGCAGTTCTTC.